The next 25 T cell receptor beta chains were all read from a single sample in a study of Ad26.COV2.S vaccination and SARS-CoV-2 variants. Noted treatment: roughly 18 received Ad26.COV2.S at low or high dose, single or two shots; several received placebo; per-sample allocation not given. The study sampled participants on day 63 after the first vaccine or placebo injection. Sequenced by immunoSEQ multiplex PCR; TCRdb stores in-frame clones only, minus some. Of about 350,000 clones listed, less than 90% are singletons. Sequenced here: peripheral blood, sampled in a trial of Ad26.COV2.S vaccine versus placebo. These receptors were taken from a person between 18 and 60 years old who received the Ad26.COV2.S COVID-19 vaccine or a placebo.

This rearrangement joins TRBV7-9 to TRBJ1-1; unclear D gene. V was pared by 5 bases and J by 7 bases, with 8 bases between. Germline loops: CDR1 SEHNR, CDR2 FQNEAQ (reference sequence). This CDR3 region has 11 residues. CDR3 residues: CASSLVFEAFF. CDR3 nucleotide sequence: TGTGCCAGCAGCCTTGTATTTGAAGCTTTCTTT.

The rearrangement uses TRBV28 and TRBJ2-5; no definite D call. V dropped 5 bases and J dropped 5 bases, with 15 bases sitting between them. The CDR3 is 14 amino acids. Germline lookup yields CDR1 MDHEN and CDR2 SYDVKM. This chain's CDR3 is CASSPIRPEETQYF. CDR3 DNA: TGTGCCAGCAGTCCTATCCGCCCGGAGGAGACCCAGTACTTC.

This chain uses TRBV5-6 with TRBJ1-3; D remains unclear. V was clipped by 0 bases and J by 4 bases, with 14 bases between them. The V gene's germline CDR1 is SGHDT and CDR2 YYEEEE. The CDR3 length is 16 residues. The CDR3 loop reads CASSLELTPGGNTIYF. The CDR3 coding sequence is TGTGCCAGCAGCTTGGAGTTAACTCCGGGGGGAAACACCATATATTTT.

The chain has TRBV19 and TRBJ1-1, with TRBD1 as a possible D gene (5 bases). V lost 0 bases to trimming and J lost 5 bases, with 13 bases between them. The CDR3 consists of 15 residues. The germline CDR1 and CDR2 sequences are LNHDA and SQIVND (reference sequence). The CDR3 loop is CASSIDSQGGTEAFF. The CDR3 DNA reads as TGTGCCAGTAGTATAGATAGCCAGGGTGGAACTGAAGCTTTCTTT.

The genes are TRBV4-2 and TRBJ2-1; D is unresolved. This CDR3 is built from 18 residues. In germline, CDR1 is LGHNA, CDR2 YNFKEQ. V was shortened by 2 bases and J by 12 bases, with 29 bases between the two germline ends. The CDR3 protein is CASSQTGWARQGELGQFF. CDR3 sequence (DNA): TGTGCCAGCAGCCAAACCGGCTGGGCTCGGCAAGGAGAATTGGGGCAGTTCTTC.

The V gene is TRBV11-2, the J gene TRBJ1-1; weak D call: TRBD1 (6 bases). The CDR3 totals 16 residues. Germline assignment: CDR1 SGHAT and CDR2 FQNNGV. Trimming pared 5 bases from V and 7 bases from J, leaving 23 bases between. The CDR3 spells CASSGRGGQGYYEAFF. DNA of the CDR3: TGTGCCAGCAGCGGGAGGGGAGGGCAGGGGTACTATGAAGCTTTCTTT.

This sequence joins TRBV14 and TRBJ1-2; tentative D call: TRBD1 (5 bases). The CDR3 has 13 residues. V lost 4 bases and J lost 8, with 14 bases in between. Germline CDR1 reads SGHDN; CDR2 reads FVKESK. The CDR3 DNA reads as TGTGCCAGCAGCCCGTATGACCGGGGGGGCTACACCTTC. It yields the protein CASSPYDRGGYTF.

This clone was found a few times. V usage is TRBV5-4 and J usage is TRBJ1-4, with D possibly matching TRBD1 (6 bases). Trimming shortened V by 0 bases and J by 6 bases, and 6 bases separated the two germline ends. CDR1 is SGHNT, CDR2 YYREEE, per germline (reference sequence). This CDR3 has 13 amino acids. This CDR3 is CASSLAGDEKLFF. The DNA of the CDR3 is TGTGCCAGCAGCTTGGCAGGGGATGAAAAACTGTTTTTT.

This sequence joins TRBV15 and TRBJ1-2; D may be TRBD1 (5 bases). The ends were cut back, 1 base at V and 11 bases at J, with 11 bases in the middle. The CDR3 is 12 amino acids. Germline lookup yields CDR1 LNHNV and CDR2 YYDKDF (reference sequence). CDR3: CATSRGDPPYTF. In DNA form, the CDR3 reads TGTGCCACCAGCAGAGGGGACCCACCTTACACCTTC.

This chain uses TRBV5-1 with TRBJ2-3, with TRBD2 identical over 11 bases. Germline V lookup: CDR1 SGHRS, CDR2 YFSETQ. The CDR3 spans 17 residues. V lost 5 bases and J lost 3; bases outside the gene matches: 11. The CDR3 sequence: CASSTTRASGRTDTQYF. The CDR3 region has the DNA TGCGCCAGCAGTACGACCAGGGCTAGCGGGAGGACAGATACGCAGTATTTT.

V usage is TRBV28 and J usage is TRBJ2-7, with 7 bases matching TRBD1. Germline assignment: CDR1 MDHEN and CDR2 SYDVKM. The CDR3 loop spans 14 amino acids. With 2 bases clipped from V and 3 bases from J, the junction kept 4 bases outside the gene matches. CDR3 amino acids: CASSLTGAFYEQYF. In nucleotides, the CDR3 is TGTGCCAGCAGTTTAACAGGGGCTTTCTACGAGCAGTACTTC.

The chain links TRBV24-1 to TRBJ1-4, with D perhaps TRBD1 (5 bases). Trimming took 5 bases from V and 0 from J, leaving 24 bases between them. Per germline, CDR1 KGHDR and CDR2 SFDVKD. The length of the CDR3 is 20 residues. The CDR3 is CATSAGGFSGGSPTNEKLFF. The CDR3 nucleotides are TGTGCCACCAGTGCGGGGGGGTTTTCCGGAGGATCACCAACTAATGAAAAACTGTTTTTT.

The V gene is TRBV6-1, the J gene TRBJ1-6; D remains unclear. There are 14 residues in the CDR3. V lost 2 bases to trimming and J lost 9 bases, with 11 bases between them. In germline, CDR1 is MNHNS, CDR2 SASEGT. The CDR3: CASSEIGRSSPLHF. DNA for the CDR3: TGTGCCAGCAGTGAAATAGGGAGGAGTTCACCCCTCCACTTT.

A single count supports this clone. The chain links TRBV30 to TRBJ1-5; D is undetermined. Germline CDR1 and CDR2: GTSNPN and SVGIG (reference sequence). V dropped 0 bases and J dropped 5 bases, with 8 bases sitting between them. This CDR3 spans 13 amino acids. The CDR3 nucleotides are TGTGCCTGGAGTGTACTGTCGGATCAGCCCCAGCATTTT. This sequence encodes CAWSVLSDQPQHF.

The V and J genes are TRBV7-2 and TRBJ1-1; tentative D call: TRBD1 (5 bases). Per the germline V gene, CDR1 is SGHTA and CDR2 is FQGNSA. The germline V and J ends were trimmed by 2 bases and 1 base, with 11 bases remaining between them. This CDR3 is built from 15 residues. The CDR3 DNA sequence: TGTGCCAGCAGCTTACATGGGGGGGGGAACACTGAAGCTTTCTTT. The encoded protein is CASSLHGGGNTEAFF.

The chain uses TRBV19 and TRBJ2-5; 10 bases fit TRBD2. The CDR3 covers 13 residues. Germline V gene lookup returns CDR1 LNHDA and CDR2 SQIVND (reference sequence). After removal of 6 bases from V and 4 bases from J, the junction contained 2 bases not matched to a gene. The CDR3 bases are TGTGCCAGTAGCCCTAGCGGGGGAGAGACCCAGTACTTC. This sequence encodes CASSPSGGETQYF.

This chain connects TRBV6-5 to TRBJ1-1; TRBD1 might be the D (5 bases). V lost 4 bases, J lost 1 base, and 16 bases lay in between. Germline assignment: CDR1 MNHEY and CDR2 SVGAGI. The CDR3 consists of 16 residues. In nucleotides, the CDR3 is TGTGCCAGCAGTTTCACCTTGGAGAGGGGGAACACTGAAGCTTTCTTT. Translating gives CASSFTLERGNTEAFF.

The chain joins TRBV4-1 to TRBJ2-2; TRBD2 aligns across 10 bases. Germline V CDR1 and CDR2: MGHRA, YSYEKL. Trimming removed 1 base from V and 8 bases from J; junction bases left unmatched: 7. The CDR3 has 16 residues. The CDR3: CASSQGTSGNPGELFF. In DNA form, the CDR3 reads TGCGCCAGCAGCCAAGGCACTAGCGGGAATCCGGGGGAGCTGTTTTTT.

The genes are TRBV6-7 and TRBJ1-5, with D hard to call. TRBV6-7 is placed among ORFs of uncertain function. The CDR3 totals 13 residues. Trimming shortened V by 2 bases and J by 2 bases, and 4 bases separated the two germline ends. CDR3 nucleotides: TGTGCCAGCAGTTACGAAGGCAATCAGCCCCAGCATTTT. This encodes CASSYEGNQPQHF.

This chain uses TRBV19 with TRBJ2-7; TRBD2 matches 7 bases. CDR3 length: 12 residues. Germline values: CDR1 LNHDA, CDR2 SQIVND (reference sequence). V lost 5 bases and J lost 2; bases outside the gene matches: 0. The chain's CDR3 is CASSAGAYEQYF. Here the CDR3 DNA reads TGTGCCAGTAGTGCGGGAGCCTACGAGCAGTACTTC.

Here the CDR3 reads CASSRQPSENSGNTIYF. The CDR3 nucleotides are TGCGCCAGCAGCCGCCAGCCCTCAGAGAACTCTGGAAACACCATATATTTT. The V and J genes are TRBV5-1 and TRBJ1-3; D gene uncertain. Germline CDR1 and CDR2: SGHRS and YFSETQ. V was pared by 4 bases and J by 0 bases, with 17 bases between. The CDR3 is made up of 17 amino acids. The whole variable domain, remainder taken from reference TRBV5-1 and TRBJ1-3, is KAGVTQTPRYLIKTRGQQVTLSCSPISGHRSVSWYQQTPGQGLQFLFEYFSETQRNKGNFPGRFSGRQFSNSRSEMNVSTLELGDSALYLCASSRQPSENSGNTIYFGEGSWLTVV.

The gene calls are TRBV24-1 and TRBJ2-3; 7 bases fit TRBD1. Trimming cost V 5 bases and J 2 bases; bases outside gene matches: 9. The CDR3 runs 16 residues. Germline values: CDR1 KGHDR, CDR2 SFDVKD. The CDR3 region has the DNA TGTGCCACCAGTGCAACCGAACAGGGGAACACAGATACGCAGTATTTT. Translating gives CATSATEQGNTDTQYF.

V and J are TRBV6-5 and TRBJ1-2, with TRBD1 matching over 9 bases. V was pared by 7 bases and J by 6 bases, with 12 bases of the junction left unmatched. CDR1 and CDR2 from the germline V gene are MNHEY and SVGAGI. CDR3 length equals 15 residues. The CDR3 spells CASIKTGGGQNGYTF. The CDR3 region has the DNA TGTGCCAGCATTAAAACAGGGGGCGGTCAGAATGGCTACACCTTC.

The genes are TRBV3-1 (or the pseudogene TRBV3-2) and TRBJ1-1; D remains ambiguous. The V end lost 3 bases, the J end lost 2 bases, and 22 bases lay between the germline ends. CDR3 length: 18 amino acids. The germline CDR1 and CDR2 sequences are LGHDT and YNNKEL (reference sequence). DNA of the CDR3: TGTGCCAGCAGCCATCGGGCTTGGGTGCTTTTACCTAACACTGAAGCTTTCTTT. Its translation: CASSHRAWVLLPNTEAFF.

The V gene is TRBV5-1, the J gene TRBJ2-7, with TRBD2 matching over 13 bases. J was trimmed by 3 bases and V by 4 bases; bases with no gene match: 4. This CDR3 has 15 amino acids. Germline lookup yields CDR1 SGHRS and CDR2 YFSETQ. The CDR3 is CASSIGTSGIYEQYF. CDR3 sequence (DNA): TGCGCCAGCAGCATCGGGACTAGCGGGATCTACGAGCAGTACTTC.